Following are 27 T cell receptor beta chains from one sample sequenced in a study of cytomegalovirus exposure and HLA in healthy donors. PCR employed 60 Vbeta and 13 Jbeta primers. Method: immunoSEQ multiplex PCR; TCRdb's copy keeps in-frame clones and lacks some. Of around 140,000 clones listed, more than 75% are singletons. The specimen was PBMCs. These receptors originate from a male donor in good health and CMV-seronegative.

This sequence joins TRBV5-1 and TRBJ2-5; TRBD2 is a possible D gene (6 bases). CDR1 and CDR2 (germline): SGHRS, YFSETQ. The CDR3 runs 13 residues. The V and J ends lost 4 bases and 5 bases respectively, with 12 bases between them. CDR3: CASSLTSGETQYF. For the CDR3, the DNA is TGCGCCAGCAGCCTGACTAGTGGCGAGACCCAGTACTTC. Full variable domain (rest looked up from reference TRBV5-1 and TRBJ2-5): KAGVTQTPRYLIKTRGQQVTLSCSPISGHRSVSWYQQTPGQGLQFLFEYFSETQRNKGNFPGRFSGRQFSNSRSEMNVSTLELGDSALYLCASSLTSGETQYFGPGTRLLVL.

The chain uses TRBV29-1 and TRBJ2-7; perhaps TRBD1 as D (7 bases). Germline loops: CDR1 SQVTM, CDR2 ANQGSEA. V was clipped by 6 bases and J by 4 bases, with 19 bases between them. This CDR3 has 14 residues. Written as DNA, the CDR3 is TGCAGCGTCAGCCGACAGGGCGGGAATTACGAGCAGTACTTC. It is translated as CSVSRQGGNYEQYF.

This chain connects TRBV5-1 to TRBJ2-2; D not resolved. Germline CDR1 and CDR2: SGHRS and YFSETQ. The V end was cut by 0 bases, the J end by 1 base, with 7 bases between. The CDR3 totals 15 residues. The DNA of the CDR3 is TGCGCCAGCAGCTTGGTAGCAGAGAACACCGGGGAGCTGTTTTTT. This codes for CASSLVAENTGELFF.

This clone was recorded a few times. The chain couples TRBV19 to TRBJ2-7; TRBD1 aligns across 7 bases. The CDR3 loop spans 14 amino acids. Germline CDR1 LNHDA, CDR2 SQIVND (reference sequence). The junction had 7 bases not matched to a gene; V was cut back by 6 bases and J by 2 bases. The CDR3 loop is CASSRLTGTYEQYF. In DNA form, the CDR3 reads TGTGCCAGTAGCCGACTGACAGGGACCTACGAGCAGTACTTC.

The table lists this clone with a count of one. The rearrangement links TRBV11-2 to TRBJ2-6, with TRBD1 as a possible D gene (6 bases). The germline V and J ends were trimmed by 6 bases and 2 bases, with 17 bases remaining between them. The CDR3 spans 17 residues. Germline assignment: CDR1 SGHAT and CDR2 FQNNGV. This CDR3 is CASSPLTGLPGANVLTF. CDR3 in DNA: TGTGCCAGCAGTCCCTTGACAGGTCTCCCTGGGGCCAACGTCCTGACTTTC.

The chain recombines TRBV11-2 with TRBJ1-6; D gene uncertain. This CDR3 spans 15 amino acids. V lost 0 bases and J 6 bases, leaving 9 bases between the germline ends. Germline CDR1 SGHAT, CDR2 FQNNGV. This CDR3 is CASSLDHRANSPLHF. CDR3 nucleotides: TGTGCCAGCAGCTTAGATCACAGAGCTAATTCACCCCTCCACTTT.

In DNA form, the CDR3 reads TGTGCTAGTGGTTTCCTTCCAGGGAGGACCGGGGAGCTGTTTTTT. The encoded protein is CASGFLPGRTGELFF. The chain combines TRBV12-5 with TRBJ2-2, with TRBD2 as a possible D gene (6 bases). The CDR3 totals 15 residues. V lost 3 bases to trimming and J lost 5 bases, with 13 bases between them. Germline CDR1 and CDR2: LGHNT and FRNRAP.

The chain links TRBV9 to TRBJ2-5; a possible D gene is TRBD2 (6 bases). Judging by the DNA end, TRBJ2-7 fits better; the J call may be wrong. Germline CDR1 is SGDLS and CDR2 is YYNGEE. The CDR3 extends over 16 amino acids. The CDR3 nucleotides read TGTGCCAGCAGCCCCTCGTTGCGGGGACTCTCCTACGAGCAGTACTTC. Its translation is CASSPSLRGLSYEQYF.

This clone has only a few counts. The chain carries TRBV5-4 and TRBJ2-2; 10 nucleotides line up with TRBD1. V trimming: 4 bases; J trimming: 3 bases; junction bases outside the gene matches: 3. The CDR3 is 15 amino acids. Germline V gene data show CDR1 as SGHNT and CDR2 as YYREEE (reference sequence). This chain's CDR3 is CASSEGQGYTGELFF. The CDR3 DNA reads TGTGCCAGCAGCGAGGGACAGGGGTACACCGGGGAGCTGTTTTTT.

The chain has TRBV7-3 and TRBJ1-1, with D possibly matching TRBD1 (6 bases). Germline CDR1 SGHTA, CDR2 FQGTGA. This CDR3 is 14 amino acids long. The ends were cut back, 2 bases at V and 3 bases at J, with 10 bases in the middle. In nucleotides, the CDR3 is TGTGCCAGCAGCTTATGGGGGCAGGACACTGAAGCTTTCTTT. Protein product: CASSLWGQDTEAFF.

The chain joins TRBV27 to TRBJ1-2, with D maybe TRBD1 (5 bases). The CDR3 covers 15 residues. Per germline, CDR1 MNHEY and CDR2 SMNVEV (reference sequence). Trimming removed 5 bases from V and 8 bases from J, with 21 bases in between. The CDR3 nucleotides are TGTGCCAGCAGTCTCCTCGGGGGTTTGGGTCGGGGCTACACCTTC. Translation gives CASSLLGGLGRGYTF.

CDR3 bases: TGTGCCAGCAGCCCCCGGGACAAGAGCTATGGCTACACCTTC. Translation gives CASSPRDKSYGYTF. The chain joins TRBV11-3 to TRBJ1-2; TRBD1 might be the D (6 bases). This CDR3 region has 14 residues. V was clipped by 5 bases and J by 4 bases, with 14 bases between them. CDR1 is SGHNT and CDR2 is YENEEA in the germline V gene.

The rearrangement links TRBV9 to TRBJ2-7; D uncertain. Trimming removed 0 bases at V and 5 bases at J, with 9 bases between. Looked up from germline, CDR1 is SGDLS and CDR2 is YYNGEE. The CDR3 runs 13 residues. The CDR3 reads CASSVASADEQYF. The CDR3 DNA reads as TGTGCCAGCAGCGTAGCTTCGGCGGACGAGCAGTACTTC.

The V gene is TRBV7-9, the J gene TRBJ2-5; TRBD2 might be the D (7 bases). CDR3 size: 14 residues. The germline CDR1 and CDR2 sequences are SEHNR and FQNEAQ (reference sequence). The germline V and J ends were trimmed by 5 bases and 5 bases, with 15 bases remaining between them. Here the CDR3 reads CASSPPGGSETQYF. For the CDR3, the DNA is TGTGCCAGCAGCCCCCCGGGGGGCTCGGAGACCCAGTACTTC.

This chain connects TRBV11-2 to TRBJ2-3; TRBD1 agrees at 8 bases. CDR3 length: 12 residues. The V segment lost 3 bases and the J segment 14 bases; nucleotides outside the gene matches: 7. The germline V gene has CDR1 SGHAT and CDR2 FQNNGV. The CDR3 region has the DNA TGTGCCAGCAGCTTGCAGGGGGCCCCGAGGTATTTT. Its translation: CASSLQGAPRYF.

Concerning this clone itself: One end of the junction varies from germline; a read error may be responsible. The gene calls are TRBV7-9 and TRBJ1-5; TRBD1 matches 12 bases. CDR1 and CDR2 (germline): SEHNR, FQNEAQ (reference sequence). This CDR3 is built from 16 residues. The CDR3 bases are TGTTCCAGCAGCCCCACCTACGGGACAGGGGGCGAGCCCCAGCATTTT. Protein sequence: CSSSPTYGTGGEPQHF.

This clone was observed a handful of times. This chain connects TRBV6-1 to TRBJ1-1; 8 bases agree with TRBD1. This CDR3 contains 15 residues. With V trimmed by 5 bases and J by 5 bases, 10 bases remained unmatched. Germline-derived CDR1 and CDR2 are MNHNS and SASEGT. CDR3 protein: CASSRLGQGRTEAFF. CDR3 nucleotide sequence: TGTGCCAGCAGTAGACTAGGACAGGGAAGAACTGAAGCTTTCTTT.

This chain links TRBV27 with TRBJ2-7; 7 bases align to TRBD1. Trimming took 8 bases from V and 1 from J; bases not matched to a gene: 8. This CDR3 spans 14 amino acids. Germline CDR1 is MNHEY and CDR2 is SMNVEV (reference sequence). The DNA for the CDR3 is TGTGCCAGCGGAACCGGGACAGATTCCTACGAGCAGTACTTC. Translation gives CASGTGTDSYEQYF.

This chain links TRBV4-1 with TRBJ2-1, with 9 bases fitting TRBD1. Trimming cost V 4 bases and J 6 bases; bases outside gene matches: 7. The CDR3 totals 15 residues. CDR1 is MGHRA and CDR2 is YSYEKL in the germline V gene. CDR3 DNA sequence: TGCGCCAGCAGCCCGCGGGACAGGGACTTCAATGAGCAGTTCTTC. Residues: CASSPRDRDFNEQFF.

The rearrangement links TRBV15 to TRBJ2-4, with 11 nucleotides matching TRBD2. CDR1 and CDR2 from the germline V gene are LNHNV and YYDKDF (reference sequence). Trimming took 0 bases from V and 6 from J; bases not matched to a gene: 1. The CDR3 sequence is 15 residues long. The CDR3 loop is CATSRDSGGANIQYF. The CDR3 DNA reads as TGTGCCACCAGCAGAGATAGCGGGGGGGCAAACATTCAGTACTTC.

This chain uses TRBV4-1 with TRBJ2-3; D may be TRBD2 (6 bases). Germline loops: CDR1 MGHRA, CDR2 YSYEKL. This CDR3 has 16 residues. V lost 3 bases to trimming and J lost 4 bases, with 17 bases between them. CDR3 sequence (DNA): TGCGCCAGCAGCCACCCCCGGGGCGGGGACTCAGATACGCAGTATTTT. As protein: CASSHPRGGDSDTQYF.

This chain joins TRBV5-1 and TRBJ2-7, with a weak D call TRBD1 (6 bases). Germline V gene lookup returns CDR1 SGHRS and CDR2 YFSETQ. The CDR3 is 14 amino acids. With 0 bases removed from V and 5 bases from J, the gap between germline ends came to 12 bases. CDR3 sequence: CASSLARGSDEQYF. Here the CDR3 DNA reads TGCGCCAGCAGCTTGGCCAGGGGCAGCGACGAGCAGTACTTC.

V is TRBV7-9 and J is TRBJ1-2, with TRBD1 matching 7 bases. Germline V gene sequence: CDR1 SEHNR, CDR2 FQNEAQ (reference sequence). This CDR3 is built from 14 residues. V lost 2 bases to trimming and J lost 4 bases; unmatched junction nucleotides: 4. The CDR3 region is CASSLTDRSYGYTF. The DNA for the CDR3 is TGTGCCAGCAGCTTAACGGACAGGTCCTATGGCTACACCTTC.

This clone has a handful of counts. The chain carries TRBV19 and TRBJ1-1; 8 nucleotides line up with TRBD1. V lost 5 bases, J lost 11 bases, and 10 bases stayed unmatched. The CDR3 length is 13 residues. Looked up from germline, CDR1 is LNHDA and CDR2 is SQIVND (reference sequence). The CDR3 loop is CASSLSDREGAFF. In nucleotides, the CDR3 is TGTGCCAGTAGTTTATCGGACAGGGAGGGGGCTTTCTTT.

V gene TRBV7-3 combines with J gene TRBJ2-3; TRBD2 agrees at 10 bases. CDR1 is SGHTA, CDR2 FQGTGA, per germline. This CDR3 has 17 residues. The V segment lost 2 bases and the J segment 5 bases; nucleotides outside the gene matches: 10. Here the CDR3 DNA reads TGTGCCAGCAGCTTACATCTAGCGGGGGCCGGGGGAGATACGCAGTATTTT. Residues: CASSLHLAGAGGDTQYF. Together with reference TRBV7-3 and TRBJ2-3, the CDR3 gives the full variable domain: GAGVSQTPSNKVTEKGKYVELRCDPISGHTALYWYRQSLGQGPEFLIYFQGTGAADDSGLPNDRFFAVRPEGSVSTLKIQRTERGDSAVYLCASSLHLAGAGGDTQYFGPGTRLTVL.

The rearrangement joins TRBV18 to TRBJ2-3, with 16 nucleotides matching TRBD2. The CDR3 consists of 18 residues. Germline V gene lookup returns CDR1 KGHSH and CDR2 LQKENI. The J segment lost 1 base and the V segment lost 0 bases, leaving 1 base of the junction unmatched. The CDR3 DNA is TGTGCCAGCTCACCACCGGGACTAGCGGGGGGGCGCACAGATACGCAGTATTTT. It yields the protein CASSPPGLAGGRTDTQYF. The full variable domain, completed using reference TRBV18 and TRBJ2-3, is NAGVMQNPRHLVRRRGQEARLRCSPMKGHSHVYWYRQLPEEGLKFMVYLQKENIIDESGMPKERFSAEFPKEGPSILRIQQVVRGDSAAYFCASSPPGLAGGRTDTQYFGPGTRLTVL.

The V and J genes are TRBV28 and TRBJ2-5, with D perhaps matching TRBD2 (5 bases). This CDR3 spans 14 amino acids. Germline V gives CDR1 MDHEN, CDR2 SYDVKM. V shed 1 base and J shed 3 bases, with 9 bases lying between them. Written as DNA, the CDR3 is TGTGCCAGCAGTTTATTCCCGGGGAAAGAGACCCAGTACTTC. Its translation: CASSLFPGKETQYF.